The text below deals with one TCR beta chain. Per the authors' pipeline: Scientists estimated how many nucleated cells there were by amplifying reference gene primers. Repertoires were generated with immunoSEQ multiplex PCR, while TCRdb's copy carries only in-frame clones and drops some. The V and J calls and clone size come from that table; D and trimming were worked out from the DNA. The table lists approximately 100,000 clones, over 65% of them singletons. The sample belongs to a study of blood T cell repertoires in COVID-19. Overall study: Samples came from the United States, Italy and Spain, spanning acute and convalescent COVID-19. PBMCs, B-cell-depleted T cells, or T cells were the source of the cDNA or gDNA that made up the material.

Germline-derived CDR1 and CDR2 are SGHNT and YENEEA. With V trimmed by 3 bases and J by 11 bases, 12 bases remained unmatched. CDR3 size: 14 residues. The sequence derives from a man aged 60 to 75 with acute or convalescent COVID-19. Material for sequencing was peripheral blood. This chain uses TRBV11-3 with TRBJ1-1; 7 bases map to TRBD1. The CDR3 bases are TGTGCCAGCAGCTTTGGGCCCACAGGGGATTGGGCTTTCTTT. It codes for CASSFGPTGDWAFF.